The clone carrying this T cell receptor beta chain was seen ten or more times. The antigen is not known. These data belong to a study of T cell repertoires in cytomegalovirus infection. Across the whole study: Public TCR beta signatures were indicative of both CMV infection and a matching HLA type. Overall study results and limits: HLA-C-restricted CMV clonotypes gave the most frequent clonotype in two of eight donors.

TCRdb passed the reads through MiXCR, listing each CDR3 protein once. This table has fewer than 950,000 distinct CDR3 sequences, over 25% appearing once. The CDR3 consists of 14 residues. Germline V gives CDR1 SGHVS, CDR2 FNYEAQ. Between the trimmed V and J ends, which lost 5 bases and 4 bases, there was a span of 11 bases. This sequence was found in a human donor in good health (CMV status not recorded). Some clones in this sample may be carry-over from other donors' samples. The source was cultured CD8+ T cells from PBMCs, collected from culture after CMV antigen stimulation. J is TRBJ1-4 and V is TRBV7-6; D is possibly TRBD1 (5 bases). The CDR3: CASSAGPVNEKLFF. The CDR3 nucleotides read TGTGCCAGCAGCGCAGGGCCCGTTAATGAAAAACTGTTTTTT.